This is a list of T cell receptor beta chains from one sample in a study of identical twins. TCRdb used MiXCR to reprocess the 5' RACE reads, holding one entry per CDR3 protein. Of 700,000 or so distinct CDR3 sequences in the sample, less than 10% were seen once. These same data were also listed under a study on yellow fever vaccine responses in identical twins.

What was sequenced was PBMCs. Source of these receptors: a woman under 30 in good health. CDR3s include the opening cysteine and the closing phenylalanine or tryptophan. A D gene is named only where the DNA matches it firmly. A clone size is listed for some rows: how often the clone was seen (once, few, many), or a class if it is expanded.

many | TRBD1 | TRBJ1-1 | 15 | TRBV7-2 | CASSLGGTGVTEAFF | TGTGCCAGCAGCTTAGGAGGGACAGGGGTTACTGAAGCTTTCTTT
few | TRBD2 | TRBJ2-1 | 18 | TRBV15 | CATTQGRAGGRIYNEQFF | TGTGCCACTACCCAGGGGCGAGCGGGGGGCCGCATTTACAATGAGCAGTTCTTC
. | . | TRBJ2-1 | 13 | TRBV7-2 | CASSLRQGIEQFF | TGTGCCAGCAGCTTACGCCAGGGTATTGAGCAGTTCTTC
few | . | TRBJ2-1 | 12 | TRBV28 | CASRARNNEQFF | TGTGCCAGCAGGGCTAGAAACAATGAGCAGTTCTTC
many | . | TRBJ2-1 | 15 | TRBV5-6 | CASSLGAGRLVEQFF | TGTGCCAGCAGCTTGGGCGCAGGGCGACTCGTTGAGCAGTTCTTC
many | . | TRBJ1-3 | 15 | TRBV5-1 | CASSPETGTGNTIYF | TGCGCCAGCAGCCCCGAGACAGGAACTGGAAACACCATATATTTT
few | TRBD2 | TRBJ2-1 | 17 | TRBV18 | CASSPPGLAGNHNEQFF | TGTGCCAGCTCACCACCCGGACTAGCGGGGAACCACAATGAGCAGTTCTTC
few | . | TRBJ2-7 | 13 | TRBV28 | CASSPPLRHEQYF | TGTGCCAGCAGTCCCCCGTTGAGACACGAGCAGTACTTC
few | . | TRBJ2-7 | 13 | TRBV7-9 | CASSNREVDEQYF | TGTGCCAGCTCAAACAGGGAAGTCGACGAGCAGTACTTC
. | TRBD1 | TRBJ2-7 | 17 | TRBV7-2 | CASSLSIGGGSSYEQYF | TGTGCCAGCAGCTTATCCATAGGGGGCGGAAGCTCCTACGAGCAGTACTTC
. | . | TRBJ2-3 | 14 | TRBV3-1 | CASSLWDGTDTQYF | TGTGCCAGCAGCCTATGGGACGGCACAGATACGCAGTATTTT
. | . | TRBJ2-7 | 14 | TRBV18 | CASSPQGVSYEQYF | TGTGCCAGCTCACCACAGGGGGTGAGCTACGAGCAGTACTTC
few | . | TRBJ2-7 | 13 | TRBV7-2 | CASSSFVLYEQYF | TGTGCCAGCAGCTCCTTCGTACTTTACGAGCAGTACTTC
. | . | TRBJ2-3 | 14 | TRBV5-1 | CASGQGKSTDTQYF | TGCGCCAGCGGGCAGGGGAAGAGCACAGATACGCAGTATTTT
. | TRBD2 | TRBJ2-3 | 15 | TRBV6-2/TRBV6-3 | CASSPTGLVADTQYF | TGTGCCAGCAGTCCTACTGGACTAGTTGCGGATACGCAGTATTTT
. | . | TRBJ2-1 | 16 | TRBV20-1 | CSARDTLRSSYNEQFF | TGCAGTGCTAGAGATACCTTACGTAGCTCCTACAATGAGCAGTTCTTC
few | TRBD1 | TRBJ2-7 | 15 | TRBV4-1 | CASSQLTGGGDEQYF | TGCGCCAGCAGCCAACTTACAGGGGGAGGCGACGAGCAGTACTTC
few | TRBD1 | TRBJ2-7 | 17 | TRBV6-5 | CASSYSPRGQGIYEQYF | TGTGCCAGCAGTTACTCCCCCCGGGGACAGGGGATCTACGAGCAGTACTTC
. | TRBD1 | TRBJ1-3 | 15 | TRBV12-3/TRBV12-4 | CASRRGDSLGNTIYF | TGTGCCAGCAGGCGTGGGGACAGCCTAGGAAACACCATATATTTT
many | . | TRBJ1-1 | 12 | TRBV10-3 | CAISEGTTEAFF | TGTGCCATCAGTGAGGGGACAACTGAAGCTTTCTTT
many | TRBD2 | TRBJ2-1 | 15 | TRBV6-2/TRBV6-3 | CASSLGGAGYNEQFF | TGTGCCAGCAGCCTGGGGGGAGCGGGATACAATGAGCAGTTCTTC
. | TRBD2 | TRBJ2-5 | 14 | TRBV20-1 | CSAVLAGRAETQYF | TGCAGTGCTGTCCTAGCGGGGAGGGCGGAGACCCAGTACTTC
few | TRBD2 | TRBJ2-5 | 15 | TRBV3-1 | CASSRSTGGGETQYF | TGTGCCAGCAGCCGAAGTACGGGGGGGGGAGAGACCCAGTACTTC
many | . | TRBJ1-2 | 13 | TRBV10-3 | CAIRGQTNYGYTF | TGTGCCATCAGGGGACAAACTAACTATGGCTACACCTTC
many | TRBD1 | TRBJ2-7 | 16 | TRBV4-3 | CASSQDLGQFPYEQYF | TGCGCCAGCAGCCAAGATTTGGGACAGTTCCCTTACGAGCAGTACTTC
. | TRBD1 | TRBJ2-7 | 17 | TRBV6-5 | CASSSGQGAADTYEQYF | TGTGCCAGCAGTTCGGGACAGGGAGCCGCCGACACCTACGAGCAGTACTTC
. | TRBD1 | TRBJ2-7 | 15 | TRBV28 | CASSVTQGYGNEQYF | TGTGCCAGCAGTGTAACACAGGGGTATGGGAACGAGCAGTACTTC
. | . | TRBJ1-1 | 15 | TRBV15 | CATSRDPGTRGLAFF | TGTGCCACCAGCAGGGATCCGGGGACTAGAGGATTGGCTTTCTTT
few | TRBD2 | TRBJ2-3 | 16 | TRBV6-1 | CASIPAAGGSTDTQYF | TGTGCCAGCATTCCCGCGGCGGGAGGGAGCACAGATACGCAGTATTTT
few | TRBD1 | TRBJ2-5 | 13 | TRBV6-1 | CASIGQVGETQYF | TGTGCCAGCATCGGACAGGTGGGAGAGACCCAGTACTTC
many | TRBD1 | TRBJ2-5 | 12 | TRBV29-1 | CSVPGGRETQYF | TGCAGCGTCCCAGGGGGTAGGGAGACCCAGTACTTC
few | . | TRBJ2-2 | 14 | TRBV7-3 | CASSFTSDTGELFF | TGTGCCAGCAGCTTTACGTCTGACACCGGGGAGCTGTTTTTT
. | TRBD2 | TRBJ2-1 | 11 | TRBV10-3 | CAINGGNEQFF | TGTGCCATCAACGGGGGGAATGAGCAGTTCTTC
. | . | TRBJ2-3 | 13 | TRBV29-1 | CSVEIRRGNTQYF | TGCAGCGTTGAAATCCGTAGGGGAAATACGCAGTATTTT
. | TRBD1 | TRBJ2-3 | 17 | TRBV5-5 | CASSSQTTGGETDTQYF | TGTGCCAGCAGCAGCCAAACGACAGGGGGCGAGACAGATACGCAGTATTTT
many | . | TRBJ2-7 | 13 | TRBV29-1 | CSVVSGSPYEQYF | TGCAGCGTTGTATCCGGCAGCCCCTACGAGCAGTACTTC
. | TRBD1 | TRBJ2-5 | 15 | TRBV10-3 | CAIADRGRAGETQYF | TGTGCCATCGCGGACAGGGGGCGCGCTGGGGAGACCCAGTACTTC
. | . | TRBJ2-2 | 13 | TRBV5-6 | CASSVVATGELFF | TGTGCCAGCAGCGTGGTGGCCACCGGGGAGCTGTTTTTT